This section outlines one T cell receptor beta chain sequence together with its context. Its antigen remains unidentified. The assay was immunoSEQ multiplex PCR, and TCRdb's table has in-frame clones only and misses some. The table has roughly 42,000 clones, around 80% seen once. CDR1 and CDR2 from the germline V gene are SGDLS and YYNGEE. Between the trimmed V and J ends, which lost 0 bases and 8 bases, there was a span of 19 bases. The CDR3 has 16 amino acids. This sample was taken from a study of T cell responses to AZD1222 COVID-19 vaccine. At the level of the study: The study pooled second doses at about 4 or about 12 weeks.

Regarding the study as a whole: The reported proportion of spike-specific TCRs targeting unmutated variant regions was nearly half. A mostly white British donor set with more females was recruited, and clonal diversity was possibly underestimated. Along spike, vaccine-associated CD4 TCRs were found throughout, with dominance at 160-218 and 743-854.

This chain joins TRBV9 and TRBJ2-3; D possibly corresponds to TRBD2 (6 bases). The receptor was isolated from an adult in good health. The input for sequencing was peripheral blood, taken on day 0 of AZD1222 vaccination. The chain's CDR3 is CASSVGSGHPPTTQYF. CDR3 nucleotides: TGTGCCAGCAGCGTAGGAAGCGGGCACCCTCCTACTACGCAGTATTTT.